The 32 T cell receptor beta chains in this list originate from one sample, sequenced in a study of control samples from healthy donors and cancer patients. Profiling relied on immunoSEQ multiplex PCR, and the TCRdb table lists in-frame clones only, not all of them. Of around 140,000 clones in the sample, roughly 90% were seen once. Sequenced input: blood. These receptors all stem from a man aged 40-49 years in good health.

The genes are TRBV2 and TRBJ1-1; tentatively, D is TRBD1 (6 bases). CDR1 and CDR2 (germline): SNHLY, FYNNEI. V lost 7 bases to trimming and J lost 4 bases, with 19 bases between them. The CDR3 runs 15 residues. CDR3 sequence: CASTPWTVPPTEAFF. The CDR3 bases are TGTGCCAGCACGCCTTGGACAGTTCCTCCCACTGAAGCTTTCTTT.

This clone was counted once. The gene calls are TRBV19 and TRBJ2-3; D call uncertain. There are 15 residues in the CDR3. CDR1 and CDR2 from the germline V gene are LNHDA and SQIVND (reference sequence). Trimming took off 5 bases at V and 4 bases at J, with 16 bases between the two ends. In DNA, the CDR3 is TGTGCCAGTAGTGTTCTAGGTGGATCCGCAGATACGCAGTATTTT. It translates to CASSVLGGSADTQYF.

The V call is TRBV30, the J call TRBJ2-2; D possibly corresponds to TRBD1 (6 bases). The germline V and J ends were trimmed by 4 bases and 5 bases, with 14 bases remaining between them. This CDR3 has 14 amino acids. Germline V gene data show CDR1 as GTSNPN and CDR2 as SVGIG (reference sequence). CDR3 loop: CAWNLYRATGELFF. In DNA form, the CDR3 reads TGTGCCTGGAACCTATACAGGGCGACCGGGGAGCTGTTTTTT.

The chain recombines TRBV18 with TRBJ2-1; D gene unclear. CDR1 and CDR2 (germline): KGHSH, LQKENI. The CDR3 is 13 amino acids. With 3 bases removed from V and 8 bases from J, the gap between germline ends came to 11 bases. The CDR3 protein is CASSPRLGDEQFF. The CDR3 nucleotides read TGTGCCAGCTCACCCAGGTTGGGCGATGAGCAGTTCTTC.

The chain joins TRBV29-1 to TRBJ2-3; D may correspond to TRBD1 or TRBD2 (5 bases each). The CDR3 is 10 amino acids. V gave up 7 bases and J gave up 6 bases, with 8 bases separating them. Germline CDR1 SQVTM, CDR2 ANQGSEA. The CDR3 region is CSAGADTQYF. CDR3 nucleotides: TGCAGCGCCGGGGCGGATACGCAGTATTTT.

V usage is TRBV28 and J usage is TRBJ1-4; a possible D gene is TRBD1 (5 bases). The germline V gene has CDR1 MDHEN and CDR2 SYDVKM. This CDR3 has 12 amino acids. Trimming took off 6 bases at V and 4 bases at J, with 6 bases between the two ends. CDR3 sequence: CASRRGNEKLFF. CDR3 DNA sequence: TGTGCCAGCAGGAGGGGTAATGAAAAACTGTTTTTT. Based on the CDR3 plus reference TRBV28 and TRBJ1-4, the full variable domain is DVKVTQSSRYLVKRTGEKVFLECVQDMDHENMFWYRQDPGLGLRLIYFSYDVKMKEKGDIPEGYSVSREKKERFSLILESASTNQTSMYLCASRRGNEKLFFGSGTQLSVL.

The chain uses TRBV5-1 and TRBJ1-5; D gene uncertain. The CDR3 loop spans 15 amino acids. Germline assignment: CDR1 SGHRS and CDR2 YFSETQ. V dropped 0 bases and J dropped 0 bases, with 7 bases sitting between them. The CDR3 here is CASSLDGSSNQPQHF. In DNA form, the CDR3 reads TGCGCCAGCAGCTTGGACGGAAGTAGCAATCAGCCCCAGCATTTT.

The CDR3 region has the DNA TGTGCCAGCCGACCCCGGAACTATGGCTACACCTTC. Amino acid sequence: CASRPRNYGYTF. The chain joins TRBV6-5 to TRBJ1-2; D unclear. CDR3 length equals 12 residues. V was clipped by 8 bases and J by 2 bases, with 9 bases between them. Germline V gives CDR1 MNHEY, CDR2 SVGAGI.

This chain links TRBV11-2 with TRBJ2-7; D perhaps matches TRBD1 (5 bases). The length of the CDR3 is 15 residues. Germline V lookup: CDR1 SGHAT, CDR2 FQNNGV. The V gene lost 0 bases and the J gene lost 2 bases, with 11 bases spanning the gap. CDR3 residues: CASSLEAGSAYEQYF. The CDR3 region has the DNA TGTGCCAGCAGCTTAGAAGCAGGGTCAGCCTACGAGCAGTACTTC.

As to this clone: One end of the junction does not line up with germline, which may come from a read error. The chain joins TRBV7-2 to TRBJ1-5; tentatively, D is TRBD1 (6 bases). The V gene's germline CDR1 is SGHTA and CDR2 FQGNSA. The CDR3 spans 15 residues. The CDR3 is CASSLGGATNQPQHF. CDR3 nucleotides: TGTGCCAGCAGTTTAGGGGGGGCGACCAATCAGCCCCAGCATTTT. Filled out from reference TRBV7-2 and TRBJ1-5, the complete variable domain reads GAGVSQSPSNKVTEKGKDVELRCDPISGHTALYWYRQSLGQGLEFLIYFQGNSAPDKSGLPSDRFSAERTGGSVSTLTIQRTQQEDSAVYLCASSLGGATNQPQHFGDGTRLSIL.

The rearrangement links TRBV10-3 to TRBJ1-2; D possibly corresponds to TRBD1 (5 bases). V lost 1 base to trimming and J lost 6 bases, with 15 bases between them. CDR3 length equals 15 residues. Germline V gives CDR1 ENHRY, CDR2 SYGVKD. Written as DNA, the CDR3 is TGTGCCATCAGTGAGTTGAGGGGCGCTGTCGATGGCTACACCTTC. Its translation: CAISELRGAVDGYTF.

The chain links TRBV7-2 to TRBJ2-1, with 9 bases fitting TRBD2. Germline-derived CDR1 and CDR2 are SGHTA and FQGNSA. V lost 1 base and J lost 9; bases outside the gene matches: 13. The CDR3 is 17 residues long. The CDR3 region is CASSLGGAGGRGVEQFF. Here the CDR3 DNA reads TGTGCCAGCAGCTTAGGGGGAGCGGGGGGCCGAGGAGTTGAGCAGTTCTTC. The full variable domain, rest sourced from reference TRBV7-2 and TRBJ2-1, is GAGVSQSPSNKVTEKGKDVELRCDPISGHTALYWYRQSLGQGLEFLIYFQGNSAPDKSGLPSDRFSAERTGGSVSTLTIQRTQQEDSAVYLCASSLGGAGGRGVEQFFGPGTRLTVL.

The chain is built from TRBV7-9 and TRBJ2-1; 10 bases agree with TRBD2. Looked up from germline, CDR1 is SEHNR and CDR2 is FQNEAQ (reference sequence). J gave up 8 bases and V 5 bases, and 3 bases lay outside the gene matches. There are 13 residues in the CDR3. Here the CDR3 DNA reads TGTGCCAGCAGCGCAGCGGGGGGGTATGAGCAGTTCTTC. It yields the protein CASSAAGGYEQFF.

The chain carries TRBV2 and TRBJ1-4, with 9 bases that match TRBD1. There are 14 residues in the CDR3. J was trimmed by 5 bases and V by 6 bases; bases with no gene match: 4. Per germline, CDR1 SNHLY and CDR2 FYNNEI. CDR3: CASRKGTGNEKLFF. The CDR3 nucleotides read TGTGCCAGCAGGAAGGGGACAGGGAATGAAAAACTGTTTTTT.

The gene calls are TRBV9 and TRBJ2-3; D may correspond to TRBD1 or TRBD2 (5 bases each). CDR1 and CDR2 (germline): SGDLS, YYNGEE. The CDR3 totals 19 residues. Trimming shortened V by 4 bases and J by 0 bases, and 24 bases separated the two germline ends. CDR3 protein: CASSPRDVFAKASTDTQYF. The CDR3, as DNA: TGTGCCAGCAGCCCCAGGGACGTTTTTGCGAAAGCTAGCACAGATACGCAGTATTTT.

The chain combines TRBV27 with TRBJ2-5; no definite D call. The CDR3 is made up of 13 amino acids. V lost 8 bases, J lost 1 base, and 11 bases lay in between. Germline V gene sequence: CDR1 MNHEY, CDR2 SMNVEV (reference sequence). The CDR3 bases are TGTGCCAGCGCTTATTGGGGCCAAGAGACCCAGTACTTC. Residues: CASAYWGQETQYF.

The chain employs TRBV4-2 and TRBJ2-7, with D perhaps matching TRBD1 (5 bases). The CDR3 consists of 15 residues. Looked up from germline, CDR1 is LGHNA and CDR2 is YNFKEQ. The germline V and J ends were trimmed by 0 bases and 1 base, with 10 bases remaining between them. DNA of the CDR3: TGTGCCAGCAGCCAAGAAGGGGTAGGGTCCTACGAGCAGTACTTC. Its protein is CASSQEGVGSYEQYF.

V is TRBV19 and J is TRBJ2-1; D unresolved. Per the germline V gene, CDR1 is LNHDA and CDR2 is SQIVND (reference sequence). The CDR3 is 12 amino acids. V lost 4 bases, J lost 3 bases, and 4 bases lay in between. The CDR3 region is CASSKGYNEQFF. CDR3 in DNA: TGTGCCAGTAGTAAGGGCTACAATGAGCAGTTCTTC.

This clone appeared a few times. The rearrangement joins TRBV5-4 to TRBJ1-5; D remains unclear. Germline V CDR1 and CDR2: SGHNT, YYREEE (reference sequence). V was clipped by 2 bases and J by 5 bases, with 8 bases between them. This CDR3 comprises 13 residues. Here the CDR3 reads CASSFGVDQPQHF. The CDR3 DNA is TGTGCCAGCAGCTTCGGGGTGGATCAGCCCCAGCATTTT.

In its sample, this clone was seen once. This sequence joins TRBV11-2 and TRBJ2-7, with D perhaps matching TRBD1 (6 bases). V was shortened by 5 bases and J by 5 bases, with 10 bases between the two germline ends. This CDR3 spans 12 amino acids. Germline-derived CDR1 and CDR2 are SGHAT and FQNNGV. In nucleotides, the CDR3 is TGTGCCAGCAGCATCGGGACAAACGAGCAGTACTTC. Translation: CASSIGTNEQYF.

The chain has TRBV6-4 and TRBJ2-7, with 9 nucleotides matching TRBD2. The CDR3 runs to 15 residues. With V trimmed by 7 bases and J by 0 bases, 7 bases remained unmatched. CDR1 MRHNA and CDR2 SNTAGT come from the germline V gene. CDR3 in amino acids: CASTQRGATSYEQYF. CDR3 nucleotides: TGTGCCAGCACCCAGCGGGGGGCTACCTCCTACGAGCAGTACTTC.

The chain combines TRBV27 with TRBJ1-1; D remains ambiguous. The CDR3 is made up of 13 amino acids. In germline, CDR1 is MNHEY, CDR2 SMNVEV (reference sequence). V gave up 4 bases and J gave up 3 bases, with 9 bases separating them. CDR3 sequence reads: CASSWSADTEAFF. The CDR3 nucleotides read TGTGCCAGCAGTTGGTCCGCGGACACTGAAGCTTTCTTT.

The rearrangement uses TRBV7-9 and TRBJ2-7; maybe TRBD1 (6 bases). The V gene's germline CDR1 is SEHNR and CDR2 FQNEAQ (reference sequence). The CDR3 is 11 amino acids. V was pared by 5 bases and J by 10 bases, with 12 bases between. The CDR3 DNA follows: TGTGCCAGCAGCGAAATACAGGGACAGTACTTC. Amino acid sequence: CASSEIQGQYF.

V usage is TRBV6-6 and J usage is TRBJ2-2; TRBD2 might be the D (5 bases). The germline V gene has CDR1 MNHNY and CDR2 SVGAGI (reference sequence). V was trimmed by 8 bases and J by 4 bases, leaving 17 bases between them. CDR3 size: 15 residues. The CDR3 sequence: CASRETGLTTGELFF. The CDR3 nucleotides read TGTGCCAGCCGAGAAACGGGGTTGACCACCGGGGAGCTGTTTTTT.

The chain combines TRBV5-1 with TRBJ2-5, with unresolved D. V was trimmed by 1 base and J by 3 bases, leaving 10 bases between them. CDR3 length: 14 amino acids. Germline V lookup: CDR1 SGHRS, CDR2 YFSETQ. CDR3 DNA sequence: TGCGCCAGCAGCTTGATCTGGACCGAAGAGACCCAGTACTTC. This sequence encodes CASSLIWTEETQYF.

V and J are TRBV11-3 and TRBJ1-2, with D maybe TRBD1 (5 bases). V was shortened by 4 bases and J by 4 bases, with 13 bases between the two germline ends. CDR1 is SGHNT and CDR2 is YENEEA in the germline V gene. This CDR3 contains 14 residues. CDR3 nucleotide sequence: TGTGCCAGCAGCTGGGACCTCCATTCCTATGGCTACACCTTC. Encoded protein: CASSWDLHSYGYTF.

The V call is TRBV10-3, the J call TRBJ1-2; D is unclear. Trimming took off 10 bases at V and 0 bases at J, with 15 bases between the two ends. In germline, CDR1 is ENHRY, CDR2 SYGVKD. CDR3 length: 14 residues. Here the CDR3 DNA reads TGTGCCAGCAGACCAGACGGAGCTAACTATGGCTACACCTTC. It codes for CASRPDGANYGYTF.

This chain links TRBV4-2 with TRBJ2-3; D unresolved. V gave up 0 bases and J gave up 8 bases, with 9 bases separating them. This CDR3 is built from 13 residues. Germline-derived CDR1 and CDR2 are LGHNA and YNFKEQ. The CDR3 DNA reads as TGTGCCAGCAGCCAAGATGAGGTGTCTACGCAGTATTTT. It specifies CASSQDEVSTQYF.

The genes are TRBV29-1 and TRBJ2-5; perhaps TRBD2 as D (5 bases). Between the trimmed V and J ends, which lost 6 bases and 0 bases, there was a span of 14 bases. The CDR3 covers 14 residues. The germline V gene has CDR1 SQVTM and CDR2 ANQGSEA. CDR3 DNA sequence: TGCAGCGTGTTCCTCCGGGGTTACCAAGAGACCCAGTACTTC. Its protein product is CSVFLRGYQETQYF.

The chain joins TRBV5-5 to TRBJ2-7; 7 bases match TRBD1. Germline CDR1 reads SGHKS; CDR2 reads YYEKEE (reference sequence). The CDR3 is 15 amino acids. V trimming: 0 bases; J trimming: 3 bases; junction bases outside the gene matches: 6. CDR3 DNA sequence: TGTGCCAGCAGCTTGGACAGGGGATGGTTCTACGAGCAGTACTTC. Translating gives CASSLDRGWFYEQYF.

This sequence joins TRBV5-1 and TRBJ2-7; tentative D call: TRBD2 (5 bases). The CDR3 has 14 amino acids. V lost 0 bases to trimming and J lost 3 bases, with 10 bases between them. Germline V CDR1 and CDR2: SGHRS, YFSETQ. The CDR3, as DNA: TGCGCCAGCAGCTTGGCACCAACTAGCTACGAGCAGTACTTC. It specifies CASSLAPTSYEQYF. Variable domain in full (rest from reference TRBV5-1 and TRBJ2-7): KAGVTQTPRYLIKTRGQQVTLSCSPISGHRSVSWYQQTPGQGLQFLFEYFSETQRNKGNFPGRFSGRQFSNSRSEMNVSTLELGDSALYLCASSLAPTSYEQYFGPGTRLTVT.

V is TRBV28 and J is TRBJ1-1, with TRBD1 matching over 7 bases. J was trimmed by 1 base and V by 10 bases; bases with no gene match: 6. Germline lookup yields CDR1 MDHEN and CDR2 SYDVKM. The CDR3 is 13 amino acids. CDR3: CAIGQATNTEAFF. In DNA, the CDR3 is TGTGCCATCGGACAGGCCACGAACACTGAAGCTTTCTTT.